The clone carrying this T cell receptor beta chain was detected once. V lost 7 bases and J 2 bases, leaving 12 bases between the germline ends. The CDR3 runs 12 residues. Germline V gene data show CDR1 as DFQATT and CDR2 as SNEGSKA (reference sequence). Reverse transcription of roughly 0.5 to 1 ug RNA used random hexamers. TCR beta CDR3 was amplified by immunoSEQ covering 54 Vbeta and 13 Jbeta. Via MiXCR, TCRdb re-called the immunoSEQ multiplex PCR reads, giving one row per CDR3 protein. The table has 150,000 to 250,000 distinct CDR3 sequences, roughly 96% seen once. This entry comes from a study of CD8 T cells in Susac syndrome.

The material sequenced was CD4+ T cells from PBMCs. This clonotype was sampled from a human donor with multiple sclerosis. The rearrangement uses TRBV20-1 and TRBJ2-7, with D perhaps TRBD1 (6 bases). The chain's CDR3 is CSGWTETYEQYF. The CDR3 nucleotides read TGCAGTGGCTGGACAGAGACCTACGAGCAGTACTTC.